The next 22 T cell receptor beta chains were all read from a single sample in a study of T cells in Graves' hyperthyroidism and ophthalmopathy. It was RNA transcripts that yielded the amplified TCR beta CDR3 regions. The study used the HTBI primer set for a first-round RT-PCR of the TCR CDR3. One entry per CDR3 protein results from TCRdb running MiXCR on the multiplex PCR reads. In the table there are about 290,000 distinct CDR3 sequences, roughly 13% of which are singletons. Material: blood. Receptor source: a woman aged 40 to 50 with Graves' hyperthyroidism.

The chain recombines TRBV5-5 with TRBJ2-2; D possibly corresponds to TRBD1 (5 bases). CDR1 SGHKS and CDR2 YYEKEE come from the germline V gene (reference sequence). The CDR3 extends over 16 amino acids. V was shortened by 0 bases and J by 5 bases, with 14 bases between the two germline ends. The CDR3 DNA reads as TGTGCCAGCAGCTTGGCACCAGGGTCAGGGACCGGGGAGCTGTTTTTT. Protein: CASSLAPGSGTGELFF.

This clonotype was seen only a few times. The chain has TRBV5-8 and TRBJ1-2; 8 bases fit TRBD1. The CDR3 spans 16 residues. V shed 4 bases and J 4 bases; nucleotides not matched to a gene: 12. CDR1 SGHTS and CDR2 YDEGEE come from the germline V gene. CDR3 amino acids: CASSPAFGQGLYGYTF. The CDR3 coding sequence is TGTGCCAGCAGCCCGGCGTTCGGACAGGGACTCTATGGCTACACCTTC.

This clonotype has ten or more counts. This chain uses TRBV28 with TRBJ2-6, with D perhaps TRBD2 (6 bases). The CDR3 contains 14 residues. CDR1 is MDHEN, CDR2 SYDVKM, per germline. Trimming pared 10 bases from V and 6 bases from J, leaving 16 bases between. The CDR3 DNA sequence: TGTGCCACCGGAGGCGGGGCTGTGGCCAACGTCCTGACTTTC. As protein: CATGGGAVANVLTF.

This clonotype has at least ten counts. The V and J genes are TRBV27 and TRBJ2-5; 10 bases fit TRBD2. The CDR3 is made up of 12 amino acids. Unmatched junction bases numbered 1, after V lost 11 bases and J lost 1 base. CDR1 is MNHEY and CDR2 is SMNVEV in the germline V gene (reference sequence). The CDR3 bases are TGTGCCCAGCGGGAGGGCCAAGAGACCCAGTACTTC. It is translated as CAQREGQETQYF.

This clonotype was counted many times. For the CDR3, the DNA is TGTGCCAGCAACGGGCCCTTACCCCGCTCCTACAATGAGCAGTTCTTC. Amino acids: CASNGPLPRSYNEQFF. The chain is built from TRBV7-9 and TRBJ2-1, with no clear D. Germline V gene lookup returns CDR1 SEHNR and CDR2 FQNEAQ (reference sequence). V lost 7 bases, J lost 0 bases, and 16 bases lay in between. There are 16 residues in the CDR3.

The J gene is TRBJ2-1, the V gene TRBV14, with D hard to call. Germline loops: CDR1 SGHDN, CDR2 FVKESK. The V and J ends lost 0 bases and 0 bases respectively, with 9 bases between them. This CDR3 has 16 amino acids. The CDR3 region is CASSQDRLSSYNEQFF. CDR3 nucleotides: TGTGCCAGCAGCCAAGACCGTCTTAGCTCCTACAATGAGCAGTTCTTC.

This clonotype showed up many times. This rearrangement joins TRBV7-9 to TRBJ2-5; a possible D gene is TRBD2 (6 bases). This CDR3 is 15 amino acids long. Trimming stripped 1 base from V and 0 bases from J, with 9 bases between. Per germline, CDR1 SEHNR and CDR2 FQNEAQ (reference sequence). CDR3 in amino acids: CASSLGRDYQETQYF. The CDR3 DNA reads TGTGCCAGCAGCTTAGGCCGGGACTACCAAGAGACCCAGTACTTC.

The sample holds many counts of this clonotype. J is TRBJ1-5 and V is TRBV28; TRBD1 matches 10 bases. The germline CDR1 and CDR2 sequences are MDHEN and SYDVKM. With 6 bases clipped from V and 4 bases from J, the junction kept 9 bases outside the gene matches. The CDR3 has 16 amino acids. CDR3 sequence: CASRIFGQGGNQPQHF. CDR3 coding DNA: TGTGCCAGCAGAATTTTTGGACAGGGGGGTAATCAGCCCCAGCATTTT.

This clonotype was detected many times. This chain joins TRBV12-3 or TRBV12-4 and TRBJ2-2; tentatively, D is TRBD2 (6 bases). With 11 bases removed from V and 4 bases from J, the gap between germline ends came to 17 bases. The CDR3 covers 14 residues. The CDR3 loop is CAAWRGWGTGELFF. In DNA, the CDR3 is TGTGCCGCTTGGAGGGGCTGGGGCACCGGGGAGCTGTTTTTT.

This clonotype was recorded at least ten times. The V and J genes are TRBV5-4 and TRBJ1-3; D is uncertain. The V and J ends lost 5 bases and 0 bases respectively, with 12 bases between them. This CDR3 is built from 15 residues. CDR1 is SGHNT and CDR2 is YYREEE in the germline V gene (reference sequence). CDR3 sequence reads: CASSSDPVSGNTIYF. The CDR3 DNA reads TGTGCCAGCAGTTCGGATCCCGTCTCTGGAAACACCATATATTTT.

J is TRBJ2-5 and V is TRBV3-1, with a tentative D call TRBD2 (6 bases). Germline loops: CDR1 LGHDT, CDR2 YNNKEL (reference sequence). The CDR3 contains 17 residues. V lost 0 bases to trimming and J lost 2 bases, with 16 bases between them. The DNA of the CDR3 is TGTGCCAGCAGCCAAGACTGGCGGGACCCCACGCAAGAGACCCAGTACTTC. It yields the protein CASSQDWRDPTQETQYF.

This clonotype has ten or more counts. V usage is TRBV18 and J usage is TRBJ2-3, with 13 bases fitting TRBD2. The CDR3 is 16 residues long. Trimming at V came to 8 bases and at J to 4 bases, leaving 9 bases not matched to a gene. The germline CDR1 and CDR2 sequences are KGHSH and LQKENI. The CDR3 sequence: CASNTRTSGSADTQYF. The DNA for the CDR3 is TGTGCCAGCAACACGAGGACTAGCGGGAGTGCAGATACGCAGTATTTT.

The chain links TRBV20-1 to TRBJ2-3; D is undetermined. V was trimmed by 0 bases and J by 6 bases, leaving 4 bases between them. The CDR3 spans 11 residues. Per the germline V gene, CDR1 is DFQATT and CDR2 is SNEGSKA (reference sequence). The chain's CDR3 is CSAREPDTQYF. The CDR3 region has the DNA TGCAGTGCTAGAGAACCGGATACGCAGTATTTT.

To note about this clonotype: This could be a read error, since a much larger clone is one nucleotide away. The chain joins TRBV6-1 to TRBJ2-1; 8 bases line up with TRBD2. Per germline, CDR1 MNHNS and CDR2 SASEGT. The CDR3 has 17 residues. This chain's CDR3 is CASSEAEGLGYLNEQLF. The CDR3 DNA sequence: TGTGCCAGCAGTGAAGCTGAGGGACTAGGATACCTCAATGAGCAGCTCTTC.

This clonotype was counted many times. This chain uses TRBV3-1 with TRBJ2-1; unclear D gene. Germline CDR1 reads LGHDT; CDR2 reads YNNKEL (reference sequence). The V end lost 1 base, the J end lost 5 bases, and 3 bases lay between the germline ends. There are 12 residues in the CDR3. CDR3 protein: CASSQVDNEQFF. For the CDR3, the DNA is TGTGCCAGCAGCCAAGTTGACAATGAGCAGTTCTTC.

This clonotype was detected many times. The rearrangement links TRBV6-6 to TRBJ1-6; D ambiguous. The CDR3 is made up of 13 amino acids. The germline V gene encodes CDR1 MNHNY and CDR2 SVGAGI (reference sequence). V shed 2 bases and J shed 9 bases, with 8 bases lying between them. This CDR3 reads CASSYGVFSPLHF. The DNA of the CDR3 is TGTGCCAGCAGTTACGGGGTTTTTTCACCCCTCCACTTT.

Ten or more counts support this clonotype. The genes are TRBV7-8 and TRBJ1-2, with D possibly TRBD1 on 6 matching bases. The V and J ends lost 2 bases and 7 bases respectively, with 11 bases between them. Germline lookup yields CDR1 SGHVS and CDR2 FQNEAQ. This CDR3 is 13 amino acids long. CDR3 region: CASSLPGASGYTF. CDR3 DNA sequence: TGTGCCAGCAGCTTACCAGGGGCTTCTGGCTACACCTTC. Complete variable domain (other parts from reference TRBV7-8 and TRBJ1-2): GAGVSQSPRYKVAKRGQDVALRCDPISGHVSLFWYQQALGQGPEFLTYFQNEAQLDKSGLPSDRFFAERPEGSVSTLKIQRTQQEDSAVYLCASSLPGASGYTFGSGTRLTVV.

The sample holds many counts of this clonotype. J is TRBJ1-6 and V is TRBV6-1; 7 bases match TRBD1. The ends lost 5 bases at V and 7 bases at J; junction bases unmatched: 8. The length of the CDR3 is 15 residues. Germline CDR1 and CDR2: MNHNS and SASEGT. The CDR3 region has the DNA TGTGCCAGCAGTCTCACCGGGACAGAGAATTCACCCCTCCACTTT. Its protein is CASSLTGTENSPLHF.

This clonotype was counted a few times. V and J are TRBV7-3 and TRBJ1-6; D not certain. The CDR3 is 13 residues long. V lost 5 bases to trimming and J lost 9 bases, with 11 bases between them. The germline V gene encodes CDR1 SGHTA and CDR2 FQGTGA. CDR3 coding DNA: TGTGCCAGCAGCCAAGCCTTTAGTTCACCCCTCCACTTT. This translates into CASSQAFSSPLHF.

This clonotype was detected a few times. V usage is TRBV30 and J usage is TRBJ2-2, with a possible D match to TRBD2 (6 bases). The CDR3 covers 13 residues. Between the trimmed V and J ends, which lost 2 bases and 3 bases, there was a span of 7 bases. In germline, CDR1 is GTSNPN, CDR2 SVGIG (reference sequence). The CDR3 sequence: CAWSTSYTGELFF. The CDR3 nucleotides read TGTGCCTGGAGTACTAGCTACACCGGGGAGCTGTTTTTT.

A note on this clonotype: A much more abundant neighbour one base away suggests this may be a read error. The rearrangement joins TRBV27 to TRBJ2-2; 10 bases are a match to TRBD2. Germline CDR1 and CDR2: MNHEY and SMNVEV (reference sequence). This CDR3 is 16 amino acids long. The CDR3 nucleotides are TGTGCCAGCAGCGGACTAGCGGAGGAGGATACCGGGGAGCTGTCTTTT. Translating gives CASSGLAEEDTGELSF.

This clonotype was observed many times. CDR3 sequence reads: CASSFRPTYYGYTF. The CDR3 DNA reads TGTGCCAGCAGCTTTAGGCCTACTTACTATGGCTACACCTTC. The chain has TRBV11-2 and TRBJ1-2; D not resolved. The CDR3 sequence is 14 residues long. V was pared by 3 bases and J by 3 bases, with 11 bases between. Germline V lookup: CDR1 SGHAT, CDR2 FQNNGV.